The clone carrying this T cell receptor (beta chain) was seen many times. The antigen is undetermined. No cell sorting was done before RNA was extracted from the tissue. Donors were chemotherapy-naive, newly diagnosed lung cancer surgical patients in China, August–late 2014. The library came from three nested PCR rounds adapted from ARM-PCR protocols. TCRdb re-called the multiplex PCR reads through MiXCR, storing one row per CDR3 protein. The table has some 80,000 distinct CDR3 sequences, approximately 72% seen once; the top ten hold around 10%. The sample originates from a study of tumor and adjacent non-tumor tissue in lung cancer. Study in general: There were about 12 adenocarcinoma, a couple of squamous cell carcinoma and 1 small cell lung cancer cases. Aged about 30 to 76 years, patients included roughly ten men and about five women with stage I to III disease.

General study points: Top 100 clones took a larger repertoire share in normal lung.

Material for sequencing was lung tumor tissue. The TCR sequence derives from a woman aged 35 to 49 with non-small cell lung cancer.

CDR3 nucleotides: TGTGCCAGCAGCCGACAGCCCCGAAGGGGCTACACCTTC. This encodes CASSRQPRRGYTF. The chain carries TRBV12-3 or TRBV12-4 and TRBJ1-2, with a possible D match to TRBD1 (5 bases). V gave up 6 bases and J gave up 8 bases, with 16 bases separating them. The CDR3 contains 13 residues.